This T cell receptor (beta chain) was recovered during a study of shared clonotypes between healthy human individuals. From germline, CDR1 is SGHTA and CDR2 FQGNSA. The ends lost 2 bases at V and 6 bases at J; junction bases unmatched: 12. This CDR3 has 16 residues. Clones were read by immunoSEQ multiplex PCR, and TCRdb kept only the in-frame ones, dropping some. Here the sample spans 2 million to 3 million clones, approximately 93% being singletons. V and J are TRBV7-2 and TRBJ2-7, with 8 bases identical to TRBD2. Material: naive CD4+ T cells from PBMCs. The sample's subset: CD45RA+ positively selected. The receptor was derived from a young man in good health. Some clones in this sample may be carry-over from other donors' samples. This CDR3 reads CASSLTGTSISGEQYF. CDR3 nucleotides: TGTGCCAGCAGCTTAACCGGGACTAGTATTTCGGGCGAGCAGTACTTC. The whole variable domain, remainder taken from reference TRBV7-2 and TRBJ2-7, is GAGVSQSPSNKVTEKGKDVELRCDPISGHTALYWYRQSLGQGLEFLIYFQGNSAPDKSGLPSDRFSAERTGGSVSTLTIQRTQQEDSAVYLCASSLTGTSISGEQYFGPGTRLTVT.